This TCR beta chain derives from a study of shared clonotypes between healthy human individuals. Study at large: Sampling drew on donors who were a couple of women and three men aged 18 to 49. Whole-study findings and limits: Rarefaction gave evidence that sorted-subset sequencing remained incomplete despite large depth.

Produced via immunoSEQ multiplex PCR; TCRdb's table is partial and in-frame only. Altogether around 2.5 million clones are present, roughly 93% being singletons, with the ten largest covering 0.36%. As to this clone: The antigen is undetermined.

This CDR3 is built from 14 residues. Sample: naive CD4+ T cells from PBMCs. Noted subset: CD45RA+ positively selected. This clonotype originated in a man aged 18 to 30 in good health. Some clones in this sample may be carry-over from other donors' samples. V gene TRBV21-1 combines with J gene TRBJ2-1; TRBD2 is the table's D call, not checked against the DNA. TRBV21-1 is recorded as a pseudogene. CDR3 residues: CACTREWSYNEQFF. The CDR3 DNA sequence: TGTGCCTGTACCCGGGAGTGGTCCTACAATGAGCAGTTCTTC.